This T cell receptor (beta chain) was identified during a study of CDR3 diversity in severe acne. TCRdb re-called the PCR reads through MiXCR, storing one row per CDR3 protein. The repertoire has 65,000 to 95,000 distinct CDR3 sequences, around 49% of them found once; the top ten carry over 11%. In the case of this clonotype: One end of the junction fails to match germline, which may point to a read error.

The CDR3 sequence is 14 residues long. CDR1 and CDR2 (germline): MNHEY, SVGEGT. What was sequenced was blood. The chain joins TRBV6-2 or TRBV6-3 to TRBJ2-1; 7 positions agree with TRBD2. The origin of this receptor is a male donor in good health, without acne. CDR3 in amino acids: CASTPLGTNNEQLF. The DNA of the CDR3 is TGTGCCAGCACCCCTCTCGGGACTAACAATGAGCAGCTCTTC.